These 21 T cell receptor beta chains originate from one sample sequenced in a study of blood T cell repertoires in COVID-19. This table comes from immunoSEQ multiplex PCR, and its TCRdb copy is limited to in-frame clones, with some not included. This table has around 260,000 clones, 80% to 85% appearing once. Sequenced sample: peripheral blood. Receptors originate from a person between 65 and 79 years old with COVID-19, enrolled during active disease.

This rearrangement joins TRBV30 to TRBJ2-2; 7 nucleotides agree with TRBD2. CDR1 is GTSNPN, CDR2 SVGIG, per germline (reference sequence). The CDR3 contains 15 residues. Unmatched junction bases numbered 7, after V lost 5 bases and J lost 1 base. The CDR3 spells CAWAMGLKNTGELFF. CDR3 bases: TGTGCCTGGGCGATGGGACTAAAGAACACCGGGGAGCTGTTTTTT.

The chain recombines TRBV4-3 with TRBJ1-4; D is perhaps TRBD1 (5 bases). V was clipped by 0 bases and J by 11 bases, with 16 bases between them. The CDR3 totals 15 residues. Germline CDR1 is LGHNA and CDR2 is YSLEER. The CDR3, as DNA: TGCGCCAGCAGCCAAGATGGGCAGGGTAGTGAGAAACTGTTTTTT. Protein product: CASSQDGQGSEKLFF.

The V gene is TRBV19, the J gene TRBJ2-3, with D possibly being TRBD2 (7 bases). The germline CDR1 and CDR2 sequences are LNHDA and SQIVND (reference sequence). The germline V and J ends were trimmed by 5 bases and 1 base, with 16 bases remaining between them. The CDR3 has 16 amino acids. The CDR3 DNA follows: TGTGCCAGTAGTCTATCACAGGGACTACGCACAGATACGCAGTATTTT. Residues: CASSLSQGLRTDTQYF.

The chain is built from TRBV2 and TRBJ2-5, with 9 bases fitting TRBD2. Germline-derived CDR1 and CDR2 are SNHLY and FYNNEI. With V trimmed by 10 bases and J by 2 bases, 8 bases remained unmatched. The CDR3 runs to 14 residues. The CDR3 spells CATRKRGDQETQYF. The CDR3 DNA sequence: TGTGCCACCAGGAAGCGGGGGGATCAAGAGACCCAGTACTTC.

The chain joins TRBV6-2 or TRBV6-3 to TRBJ1-5; D is unresolved. Trimming took 2 bases from V and 11 from J, leaving 10 bases between them. Germline CDR1 reads MNHEY; CDR2 reads SVGEGT. This CDR3 contains 12 residues. The CDR3 reads CASSYPNPAQHF. CDR3 nucleotide sequence: TGTGCCAGCAGTTACCCAAATCCGGCCCAGCATTTT.

This clone was observed once. The genes are TRBV19 and TRBJ1-1; TRBD1 matches 7 bases. Germline trimming cut 5 bases from V and 0 bases from J; bases unmatched to any gene: 6. The CDR3 sequence is 15 residues long. Per the germline V gene, CDR1 is LNHDA and CDR2 is SQIVND (reference sequence). In DNA form, the CDR3 reads TGTGCCAGTAGTCTCCGGACAGGAGTGAACACTGAAGCTTTCTTT. Residues: CASSLRTGVNTEAFF.

This rearrangement joins TRBV29-1 to TRBJ1-3, with 7 positions matching TRBD1. CDR1 SQVTM and CDR2 ANQGSEA come from the germline V gene. The trim removed 6 bases at V and 0 bases at J, leaving 2 bases unmatched. The CDR3 is made up of 13 amino acids. This CDR3 reads CSVGDSSGNTIYF. The DNA for the CDR3 is TGCAGCGTGGGGGACAGCTCTGGAAACACCATATATTTT.

This clone was seen a single time. This rearrangement joins TRBV23-1 to TRBJ2-1, with a possible D match to TRBD1 (5 bases). TRBV23-1 is an ORF for which the function is uncertain. The V end lost 0 bases, the J end lost 2 bases, and 20 bases lay between the germline ends. The CDR3 loop spans 19 amino acids. CDR3 residues: CASSQSPLGDRATYNEQFF. The CDR3 coding sequence is TGCGCCAGCAGTCAATCCCCCTTAGGGGATAGGGCTACCTACAATGAGCAGTTCTTC.

This chain joins TRBV13 and TRBJ1-1; the match to TRBD1 covers 8 bases. The CDR3 is made up of 14 amino acids. CDR1 is PRHDT and CDR2 is FYEKMQ in the germline V gene (reference sequence). The V gene end was trimmed by 5 bases and the J gene end by 11 bases; junction bases not matched to a gene: 13. CDR3 residues: CASSVTGTGFSAFF. The CDR3, as DNA: TGTGCCAGCAGCGTAACCGGGACAGGTTTTTCGGCTTTCTTT. Full variable domain (outside the CDR3, taken from reference TRBV13 and TRBJ1-1): AAGVIQSPRHLIKEKRETATLKCYPIPRHDTVYWYQQGPGQDPQFLISFYEKMQSDKGSIPDRFSAQQFSDYHSELNMSSLELGDSALYFCASSVTGTGFSAFFGQGTRLTVV.

The chain carries TRBV5-4 and TRBJ1-5; D gene uncertain. The V gene lost 5 bases and the J gene lost 0 bases, with 18 bases spanning the gap. Germline V gene data show CDR1 as SGHNT and CDR2 as YYREEE (reference sequence). The CDR3 is made up of 17 amino acids. The CDR3 sequence is CASSRGSEPYSNQPQHF. The CDR3 DNA is TGTGCCAGCAGTCGCGGTTCAGAGCCCTATAGCAATCAGCCCCAGCATTTT.

J is TRBJ2-3 and V is TRBV7-8; 11 bases align to TRBD2. The CDR3 is 18 residues long. Germline CDR1 SGHVS, CDR2 FQNEAQ. V dropped 5 bases and J dropped 0; count of bases not matched to a gene: 10. For the CDR3, the DNA is TGTGCCAGCAGCACAACTAGCGGGGGAATCTCTAGCACAGATACGCAGTATTTT. It translates to CASSTTSGGISSTDTQYF.

This chain connects TRBV4-1 to TRBJ1-1; D gene uncertain. Per the germline V gene, CDR1 is MGHRA and CDR2 is YSYEKL. CDR3 length: 14 amino acids. V was cut by 1 base and J by 7 bases, with 13 bases left in between. CDR3 nucleotides: TGCGCCAGCAGCCAAGTCGGGGAGACTCTTGAAGCTTTCTTT. The encoded protein is CASSQVGETLEAFF.

The chain is built from TRBV11-2 and TRBJ1-3; D is unclear. In germline, CDR1 is SGHAT, CDR2 FQNNGV. The CDR3 has 14 amino acids. V dropped 0 bases and J dropped 4 bases, with 7 bases sitting between them. CDR3 DNA: TGTGCCAGCAGCTTAGAGTTATTGGGAAACACCATATATTTT. Translating it yields CASSLELLGNTIYF.

This clone was observed a handful of times. The chain links TRBV27 to TRBJ1-4; D is uncertain. With 6 bases removed from V and 4 bases from J, the gap between germline ends came to 9 bases. Germline lookup yields CDR1 MNHEY and CDR2 SMNVEV (reference sequence). This CDR3 spans 13 amino acids. In DNA, the CDR3 is TGTGCCAGCAGCCGAGCCATTAATGAAAAACTGTTTTTT. It encodes CASSRAINEKLFF.

The V gene is TRBV30, the J gene TRBJ1-2; maybe TRBD1 (5 bases). V was cut by 2 bases and J by 7 bases, with 14 bases left in between. This CDR3 is built from 13 residues. CDR1 is GTSNPN, CDR2 SVGIG, per germline (reference sequence). The CDR3 sequence: CAWSPLLGGGYTF. CDR3 nucleotide sequence: TGTGCCTGGAGTCCGTTGCTGGGGGGTGGCTACACCTTC.

V usage is TRBV9 and J usage is TRBJ1-2; 9 nucleotides align to TRBD1. The V gene's germline CDR1 is SGDLS and CDR2 YYNGEE. V lost 6 bases and J lost 7; bases outside the gene matches: 7. The CDR3 runs to 13 residues. The CDR3 is CASMDRGTFGYTF. CDR3 bases: TGTGCCAGCATGGACAGGGGAACCTTTGGCTACACCTTC.

The J gene is TRBJ2-1, the V gene TRBV5-1, with TRBD2 matching 12 bases. V was pared by 1 base and J by 0 bases, with 8 bases of the junction left unmatched. Germline CDR1 reads SGHRS; CDR2 reads YFSETQ. The CDR3 has 19 amino acids. In DNA form, the CDR3 reads TGCGCCAGCAGCTTGTTCGCTAGCGGGGGGGATAGCTCCTACAATGAGCAGTTCTTC. Amino acid sequence: CASSLFASGGDSSYNEQFF.

The chain recombines TRBV6-4 with TRBJ1-1, with D possibly being TRBD1 (5 bases). Looked up from germline, CDR1 is MRHNA and CDR2 is SNTAGT. The CDR3 loop spans 15 amino acids. Trimming cost V 4 bases and J 5 bases, with 17 bases left between them. The DNA of the CDR3 is TGTGCCAGCAGTGTAGTCCCGGGGGGATGGACTGAAGCTTTCTTT. This encodes CASSVVPGGWTEAFF.

This clone was counted only a few times. The chain uses TRBV5-8 and TRBJ1-1; D remains ambiguous. The V gene's germline CDR1 is SGHTS and CDR2 YDEGEE. The CDR3 runs 11 residues. V was trimmed by 4 bases and J by 8 bases, leaving 9 bases between them. In DNA, the CDR3 is TGTGCCAGCAGCATCTTTACAGAAGCTTTCTTT. Translated: CASSIFTEAFF. The entire variable domain, with the rest obtained from reference TRBV5-8 and TRBJ1-1, is as follows: EAGVTQSPTHLIKTRGQQATLRCSPISGHTSVYWYQQALGLGLQFLLWYDEGEERNRGNFPPRFSGRQFPNYSSELNVNALELEDSALYLCASSIFTEAFFGQGTRLTVV.

The J gene is TRBJ1-2, the V gene TRBV10-3, with D tentatively TRBD1 (5 bases). V was trimmed by 9 bases and J by 4 bases, leaving 21 bases between them. The CDR3 loop spans 15 amino acids. Germline V CDR1 and CDR2: ENHRY, SYGVKD. The CDR3, as DNA: TGTGCCATTCCCCTACTGCAGGGAATTGCCTATGGCTACACCTTC. Translated, it gives CAIPLLQGIAYGYTF.

This rearrangement joins TRBV15 to TRBJ1-5, with TRBD1 identical over 9 bases. CDR1 LNHNV and CDR2 YYDKDF come from the germline V gene (reference sequence). The CDR3 totals 15 residues. J was trimmed by 4 bases and V by 6 bases; bases with no gene match: 7. CDR3 residues: CATSGEQGANQPQHF. DNA for the CDR3: TGTGCCACCAGTGGGGAACAGGGGGCGAATCAGCCCCAGCATTTT.